Below are 17 T cell receptor beta chains sequenced from a single sample in a study of blood T cells in healthy people across ages. The use of a sample-barcoded 5' primer and a J-beta primer mix characterized a second PCR of about 7 to 12 cycles. TCRdb reprocessed the 5' RACE reads with MiXCR, giving one entry per CDR3 protein. The sample shows fewer than 1,200,000 distinct CDR3 sequences, 25% of them seen only once. The sample was also linked to a second study, of T cells of mothers and their children.

The sequenced material came from blood. These receptor sequences come from a girl aged 2-10 years in good health.

This clonotype showed up just once. This rearrangement joins TRBV5-1 to TRBJ2-1; TRBD2 might be the D (5 bases). Trimming took off 0 bases at V and 2 bases at J, with 9 bases between the two ends. Per the germline V gene, CDR1 is SGHRS and CDR2 is YFSETQ. This CDR3 contains 15 residues. CDR3 bases: TGCGCCAGCAGCTTGGGGACTCCGGCCTACAATGAGCAGTTCTTC. Protein product: CASSLGTPAYNEQFF.

This clonotype came up a few times. The chain joins TRBV6-1 to TRBJ2-1; the match to TRBD1 covers 11 bases. Germline CDR1 is MNHNS and CDR2 is SASEGT. The CDR3 runs to 18 residues. Trimming took 6 bases from V and 6 from J; bases not matched to a gene: 16. The CDR3 coding sequence is TGTGCCAGCAGGCGGACAGGGGGCGAGCTAGCGGGGATCAATGAGCAGTTCTTC. Residues: CASRRTGGELAGINEQFF.

This clonotype was detected a few times. A junction end diverges from the germline sequence, so it may reflect a read error. DNA for the CDR3: TGCAGCGTACTAGGTCGACTAGCCAAAAACATTCAGCACTTC. Translating it yields CSVLGRLAKNIQHF. The chain is built from TRBV29-1 and TRBJ2-4, with 7 bases aligning to TRBD2. In germline, CDR1 is SQVTM, CDR2 ANQGSEA. The CDR3 spans 14 residues.

The V call is TRBV7-9, the J call TRBJ2-3; TRBD2 agrees at 9 bases. The germline V gene encodes CDR1 SEHNR and CDR2 FQNEAQ (reference sequence). With V trimmed by 1 base and J by 5 bases, 7 bases remained unmatched. There are 16 residues in the CDR3. The CDR3: CASSLGVNSGGDTQYF. CDR3 bases: TGTGCCAGCAGCTTAGGTGTGAATAGCGGGGGAGATACGCAGTATTTT. Complete variable domain (other parts from reference TRBV7-9 and TRBJ2-3): DTGVSQNPRHKITKRGQNVTFRCDPISEHNRLYWYRQTLGQGPEFLTYFQNEAQLEKSRLLSDRFSAERPKGSFSTLEIQRTEQGDSAMYLCASSLGVNSGGDTQYFGPGTRLTVL.

The rearrangement joins TRBV10-3 to TRBJ1-1, with TRBD1 matching 8 bases. J gave up 5 bases and V 2 bases, and 10 bases lay outside the gene matches. The germline V gene encodes CDR1 ENHRY and CDR2 SYGVKD. This CDR3 contains 16 residues. In DNA, the CDR3 is TGTGCCATCAGTGAGAAGGCGACAGGGGAGGGAACTGAAGCTTTCTTT. Translating gives CAISEKATGEGTEAFF.

This clonotype has just a few counts. V gene TRBV4-3 combines with J gene TRBJ2-7; D perhaps matches TRBD1 (6 bases). The CDR3 is 15 amino acids. Germline assignment: CDR1 LGHNA and CDR2 YSLEER. Trimming pared 1 base from V and 4 bases from J, leaving 14 bases between. The CDR3 coding sequence is TGCGCCAGCAGCCAAGTAACAGGGTGGGGATACGAGCAGTACTTC. Protein product: CASSQVTGWGYEQYF.

V and J are TRBV15 and TRBJ1-5, with D perhaps TRBD1 (5 bases). The CDR3 contains 15 residues. V shed 5 bases and J shed 1 base, with 12 bases lying between them. Germline V CDR1 and CDR2: LNHNV, YYDKDF (reference sequence). The chain's CDR3 is CATSGHSGSNQPQHF. For the CDR3, the DNA is TGTGCCACCAGCGGACACTCGGGGAGCAATCAGCCCCAGCATTTT.

This clonotype appeared a few times. The chain uses TRBV9 and TRBJ2-5; 9 bases line up with TRBD2. Germline V lookup: CDR1 SGDLS, CDR2 YYNGEE. V gave up 4 bases and J gave up 4 bases; unmatched junction bases: 14. This CDR3 is 17 amino acids long. Written as DNA, the CDR3 is TGTGCCAGCAGCCAAGCGGGAGCGGGAGGATTTGGAGAGACCCAGTACTTC. Translation: CASSQAGAGGFGETQYF.

The V call is TRBV11-2, the J call TRBJ1-2; no firm D call. This CDR3 has 12 residues. Trimming removed 5 bases from V and 6 bases from J, with 10 bases in between. CDR1 and CDR2 from the germline V gene are SGHAT and FQNNGV. The CDR3 sequence: CASSPLLNGYTF. The CDR3 DNA reads TGTGCCAGCAGCCCTCTTCTTAATGGCTACACCTTC. Based on the CDR3 plus reference TRBV11-2 and TRBJ1-2, the full variable domain is EAGVAQSPRYKIIEKRQSVAFWCNPISGHATLYWYQQILGQGPKLLIQFQNNGVVDDSQLPKDRFSAERLKGVDSTLKIQPAKLEDSAVYLCASSPLLNGYTFGSGTRLTVV.

This clonotype was seen only a few times. The rearrangement uses TRBV12-3 or TRBV12-4 and TRBJ2-1; D is ambiguous. The J call may be wrong; the DNA end is better matched by TRBJ2-5. CDR3 length: 15 residues. CDR3 loop: CASSFVAEPQETQYF. DNA of the CDR3: TGTGCCAGCAGTTTTGTGGCAGAGCCCCAAGAGACCCAGTACTTC.

The CDR3 DNA reads as TGCAGTGCTAGAGCTACTCTGAGGGACAATGAGCAGTTCTTC. Amino acid sequence: CSARATLRDNEQFF. This chain joins TRBV20-1 and TRBJ2-1; D is perhaps TRBD2 (5 bases). Germline V gene sequence: CDR1 DFQATT, CDR2 SNEGSKA (reference sequence). The CDR3 runs 14 residues. V dropped 1 base and J dropped 5 bases, with 12 bases sitting between them.

The rearrangement joins TRBV6-2 or TRBV6-3 to TRBJ1-3, with D tentatively TRBD1 (5 bases). V gave up 8 bases and J gave up 0 bases, with 8 bases separating them. From germline, CDR1 is MNHEY and CDR2 SVGEGT. The CDR3 is 13 residues long. The CDR3 region is CASRQLSGNTIYF. CDR3 DNA: TGTGCCAGCCGACAGCTCTCTGGAAACACCATATATTTT.

The chain joins TRBV29-1 to TRBJ2-4; TRBD1 might be the D (5 bases). CDR3 length: 14 residues. Germline values: CDR1 SQVTM, CDR2 ANQGSEA. Deletions cut 3 bases from V and 8 bases from J, with 17 bases between. The CDR3 loop is CSVDSTAHEDIQYF. CDR3 bases: TGCAGCGTTGACTCGACAGCCCACGAGGACATTCAGTACTTC.

The chain couples TRBV12-3 or TRBV12-4 to TRBJ1-4; TRBD1 matches at 11 bases. The CDR3 runs to 16 residues. The J segment lost 3 bases and the V segment lost 4 bases, leaving 4 bases of the junction unmatched. CDR3 nucleotide sequence: TGTGCCAGCAGTTCCGGACAGGGGGCTTCTAATGAAAAACTGTTTTTT. Translation gives CASSSGQGASNEKLFF.

The chain carries TRBV5-1 and TRBJ1-1; D gene uncertain. The length of the CDR3 is 14 residues. V shed 3 bases and J shed 4 bases, with 13 bases lying between them. The germline V gene has CDR1 SGHRS and CDR2 YFSETQ. DNA of the CDR3: TGCGCCAGCAGCTGGGGTGGGGTTGGCACTGAAGCTTTCTTT. Translating gives CASSWGGVGTEAFF.

For this clonotype: An end of the junction differs from the germline gene, which may be a read error. This chain connects TRBV7-7 to TRBJ2-5; a weak D match, TRBD1 (5 bases). The J call may be mistaken, given a closer DNA end match to TRBJ2-1. This CDR3 has 15 amino acids. Germline CDR1 reads SSHAT; CDR2 reads FNYEAQ (reference sequence). The CDR3 DNA reads as TGTGCTAGCAGCAGGGAAGAGAGGTTTTACAATGAGCAGTTCTTC. Translating it yields CASSREERFYNEQFF.

The chain links TRBV27 to TRBJ2-7, with 8 bases aligning to TRBD2. The CDR3 totals 16 residues. The V and J ends lost 11 bases and 5 bases, in that order; junction bases with no gene match: 20. Per germline, CDR1 MNHEY and CDR2 SMNVEV (reference sequence). The chain's CDR3 is CASAARSGSGNDEQYF. The DNA of the CDR3 is TGTGCCTCAGCAGCTCGGAGCGGGAGTGGAAATGACGAGCAGTACTTC.